Below are 23 T cell receptor beta chains sequenced from a single sample in a study of blood T cells in healthy people across ages. The use of a sample-barcoded 5' primer and a J-beta primer mix characterized a second PCR of about 7 to 12 cycles. Using its own MiXCR run on the 5' RACE reads, TCRdb lists one record per CDR3 protein. The table includes some 760,000 distinct CDR3 sequences, around 25% detected once. The same data also contributed to another study, on T cells of mothers and their children.

Sequencing used blood. These TCRs come from a boy younger than 18 in good health.

V usage is TRBV19 and J usage is TRBJ2-7; D gene unclear. In germline, CDR1 is LNHDA, CDR2 SQIVND (reference sequence). V shed 5 bases and J shed 3 bases, with 11 bases lying between them. This CDR3 is built from 13 residues. In DNA form, the CDR3 reads TGTGCCAGTAGTGGCCAGGCCCGCTACGAGCAGTACTTC. Translating it yields CASSGQARYEQYF. The variable domain in full, with the rest retrieved from reference TRBV19 and TRBJ2-7, is DGGITQSPKYLFRKEGQNVTLSCEQNLNHDAMYWYRQDPGQGLRLIYYSQIVNDFQKGDIAEGYSVSREKKESFPLTVTSAQKNPTAFYLCASSGQARYEQYFGPGTRLTVT.

This clonotype was counted a few times. This chain links TRBV7-8 with TRBJ2-2; D ambiguous. CDR3 length: 15 amino acids. The germline CDR1 and CDR2 sequences are SGHVS and FQNEAQ. The V end lost 2 bases, the J end lost 5 bases, and 12 bases lay between the germline ends. This CDR3 is CASSLTAPGTGELFF. The CDR3 DNA reads as TGTGCCAGCAGCTTAACAGCCCCAGGTACCGGGGAGCTGTTTTTT. Together with reference TRBV7-8 and TRBJ2-2, the CDR3 gives the full variable domain: GAGVSQSPRYKVAKRGQDVALRCDPISGHVSLFWYQQALGQGPEFLTYFQNEAQLDKSGLPSDRFFAERPEGSVSTLKIQRTQQEDSAVYLCASSLTAPGTGELFFGEGSRLTVL.

This clonotype was seen a handful of times. The chain employs TRBV7-8 and TRBJ2-1; 8 positions agree with TRBD1. V was clipped by 8 bases and J by 9 bases; unmatched bases: 15. CDR3 length equals 15 residues. Germline assignment: CDR1 SGHVS and CDR2 FQNEAQ. The CDR3 protein is CASQQGAGMGGEQFF. The DNA of the CDR3 is TGTGCCAGCCAGCAGGGGGCCGGTATGGGGGGTGAGCAGTTCTTC. The complete variable domain, with remaining parts taken from reference TRBV7-8 and TRBJ2-1, reads GAGVSQSPRYKVAKRGQDVALRCDPISGHVSLFWYQQALGQGPEFLTYFQNEAQLDKSGLPSDRFFAERPEGSVSTLKIQRTQQEDSAVYLCASQQGAGMGGEQFFGPGTRLTVL.

This clonotype was seen a handful of times. The genes are TRBV4-1 and TRBJ2-5; TRBD2 might be the D (6 bases). Germline-derived CDR1 and CDR2 are MGHRA and YSYEKL. This CDR3 contains 14 residues. The ends were cut back, 3 bases at V and 5 bases at J, with 13 bases in the middle. CDR3 amino acids: CASSHMGLAETQYF. The CDR3 coding sequence is TGCGCCAGCAGCCATATGGGACTGGCGGAGACCCAGTACTTC.

V gene TRBV6-5 combines with J gene TRBJ1-6; 10 nucleotides line up with TRBD1. Unmatched junction bases numbered 4, after V lost 4 bases and J lost 7 bases. Germline lookup yields CDR1 MNHEY and CDR2 SVGAGI. This CDR3 spans 15 amino acids. The CDR3 DNA reads TGTGCCAGCAGTTTGGGACAGGGGACGAATTCACCCCTCCACTTT. Translation: CASSLGQGTNSPLHF.

The genes are TRBV7-9 and TRBJ2-1; unclear D gene. Trimming took 1 base from V and 12 from J, leaving 10 bases between them. The length of the CDR3 is 12 residues. Germline lookup yields CDR1 SEHNR and CDR2 FQNEAQ (reference sequence). CDR3 sequence reads: CASSLGGGGQFF. The DNA for the CDR3 is TGTGCCAGCAGCTTAGGAGGTGGCGGGCAGTTCTTC.

The CDR3 sequence is CSVEEGRYGYTF. The CDR3 DNA follows: TGCAGCGTTGAAGAAGGGCGGTATGGCTACACCTTC. J is TRBJ1-2 and V is TRBV29-1, with D hard to call. From germline, CDR1 is SQVTM and CDR2 ANQGSEA. This CDR3 has 12 residues. Trimming stripped 0 bases from V and 5 bases from J, with 7 bases between.

The sample holds a few counts of this clonotype. The chain links TRBV5-1 to TRBJ2-1; D is unclear. The CDR3 totals 17 residues. Trimming cost V 3 bases and J 0 bases, with 16 bases left between them. Germline V gives CDR1 SGHRS, CDR2 YFSETQ. The CDR3 nucleotides read TGCGCCAGCAGCTCGGCAAGTGGGCGCCGCTCCTACAATGAGCAGTTCTTC. Protein sequence: CASSSASGRRSYNEQFF.

Only a few counts were recorded for this clonotype. The chain links TRBV28 to TRBJ1-1; D is unclear. The CDR3 is 15 residues long. Germline-derived CDR1 and CDR2 are MDHEN and SYDVKM. The germline V and J ends were trimmed by 5 bases and 2 bases, with 15 bases remaining between them. The CDR3 is CASSLGGGENTEAFF. In nucleotides, the CDR3 is TGTGCCAGCAGTCTCGGAGGCGGGGAAAACACTGAAGCTTTCTTT.

This clonotype turned up a few times. This chain connects TRBV3-1 to TRBJ2-7; 9 nucleotides agree with TRBD2. The J call may be in error: the DNA end matches TRBJ2-1 better. CDR3 length equals 15 residues. CDR1 LGHDT and CDR2 YNNKEL come from the germline V gene (reference sequence). The CDR3 DNA reads TGTGCCAGCAGCCAAGACGGCGGGGGGGTATATGAGCAGTTCTTC. This translates into CASSQDGGGVYEQFF.

The gene calls are TRBV12-3 or TRBV12-4 and TRBJ1-2; 9 bases match TRBD1. V shed 5 bases, J shed 6 bases, and the junction held 7 bases outside the gene matches. The CDR3 extends over 14 amino acids. The CDR3 region is CASSRTGTGHGYTF. The CDR3 coding sequence is TGTGCCAGCAGTCGAACCGGGACAGGGCATGGCTACACCTTC.

The chain employs TRBV5-1 and TRBJ1-1; a possible D gene is TRBD1 (6 bases). V lost 3 bases and J 1 base, leaving 16 bases between the germline ends. Germline CDR1 is SGHRS and CDR2 is YFSETQ. CDR3 length: 16 amino acids. The CDR3 DNA reads TGCGCCAGCAGCTATTGGGCACAGGGAGCGAACACTGAAGCTTTCTTT. Translated: CASSYWAQGANTEAFF.

This clonotype was seen a handful of times. V gene TRBV2 combines with J gene TRBJ1-6; D is undetermined. The CDR3 is 15 residues long. The V end lost 7 bases, the J end lost 7 bases, and 17 bases lay between the germline ends. Germline lookup yields CDR1 SNHLY and CDR2 FYNNEI. This CDR3 reads CASNTNSVLNSPLHF. CDR3 sequence (DNA): TGTGCCAGCAACACTAATTCCGTCCTAAATTCACCCCTCCACTTT.

This clonotype was counted a few times. The chain has TRBV6-1 and TRBJ1-2; a possible D gene is TRBD1 (5 bases). The CDR3 runs to 14 residues. CDR1 and CDR2 from the germline V gene are MNHNS and SASEGT. Trimming removed 6 bases from V and 4 bases from J, with 15 bases in between. The CDR3 loop reads CASSELGRAYGYTF. The CDR3 nucleotides read TGTGCCAGCAGCGAACTGGGGCGCGCCTATGGCTACACCTTC.

This clonotype was observed a handful of times. This chain joins TRBV4-1 and TRBJ1-2; tentative D call: TRBD1 (6 bases). Germline-derived CDR1 and CDR2 are MGHRA and YSYEKL. This CDR3 spans 14 amino acids. V lost 5 bases and J 5 bases, leaving 15 bases between the germline ends. The CDR3 coding sequence is TGCGCCAGCAGCTCACCCGGACAGCGATATGGCTACACCTTC. Encoded protein: CASSSPGQRYGYTF.

This clonotype was recorded at least ten times. The chain is built from TRBV4-1 and TRBJ2-5; D possibly corresponds to TRBD1 (8 bases). The CDR3 extends over 15 amino acids. Germline V gene lookup returns CDR1 MGHRA and CDR2 YSYEKL. The V and J ends lost 4 bases and 4 bases respectively, with 16 bases between them. CDR3 DNA: TGCGCCAGCAGCCCCGGACAGGGAGGGTCAGAGACCCAGTACTTC. It yields the protein CASSPGQGGSETQYF.

This clonotype turned up a few times. The chain uses TRBV12-3 or TRBV12-4 and TRBJ2-1; D may be TRBD2 (6 bases). This CDR3 has 16 amino acids. The V gene lost 4 bases and the J gene lost 0 bases, with 13 bases spanning the gap. This CDR3 reads CASSSFDGSSYNEQFF. DNA of the CDR3: TGTGCCAGCAGTTCATTCGACGGGAGCTCCTACAATGAGCAGTTCTTC.

This clonotype was picked up a small number of times. The chain combines TRBV5-6 with TRBJ1-5; TRBD1 aligns across 8 bases. With V trimmed by 4 bases and J by 3 bases, 3 bases remained unmatched. The CDR3 is made up of 14 amino acids. Germline V gene data show CDR1 as SGHDT and CDR2 as YYEEEE. CDR3: CASSVGQANQPQHF. DNA for the CDR3: TGTGCCAGCAGCGTGGGACAGGCCAATCAGCCCCAGCATTTT.

V gene TRBV7-2 combines with J gene TRBJ1-1, with D possibly being TRBD1 (6 bases). CDR3 length: 15 amino acids. Trimming stripped 5 bases from V and 1 base from J, with 14 bases between. In germline, CDR1 is SGHTA, CDR2 FQGNSA. The CDR3 DNA reads as TGTGCCAGCAGCAGGACCGGGACAAAGAACACTGAAGCTTTCTTT. It encodes CASSRTGTKNTEAFF.

The V gene is TRBV11-1, the J gene TRBJ2-3; no clear D gene. Trimming pared 5 bases from V and 6 bases from J, leaving 12 bases between. The CDR3 loop spans 13 amino acids. The germline V gene encodes CDR1 SGHAT and CDR2 FQDESV (reference sequence). The CDR3 here is CASSLEPRDTQYF. In DNA form, the CDR3 reads TGTGCCAGCAGCCTTGAACCGCGGGATACGCAGTATTTT.

V gene TRBV20-1 combines with J gene TRBJ1-5; 9 positions match TRBD1. This CDR3 region has 15 residues. V trimming: 6 bases; J trimming: 2 bases; junction bases outside the gene matches: 8. Germline CDR1 reads DFQATT; CDR2 reads SNEGSKA (reference sequence). The CDR3 reads CSARLGQGGNQPQHF. The CDR3 DNA sequence: TGCAGTGCCCGCCTGGGACAGGGAGGCAATCAGCCCCAGCATTTT.

The J gene is TRBJ2-7, the V gene TRBV29-1; D is possibly TRBD1 (5 bases). This CDR3 has 15 amino acids. Germline V gene data show CDR1 as SQVTM and CDR2 as ANQGSEA. Trimming took off 5 bases at V and 4 bases at J, with 21 bases between the two ends. This CDR3 is CSVRGLPPSPYEQYF. CDR3 nucleotides: TGCAGCGTTAGGGGCCTCCCACCGTCCCCATACGAGCAGTACTTC.

This rearrangement joins TRBV29-1 to TRBJ1-1; D may be TRBD1 (6 bases). Germline assignment: CDR1 SQVTM and CDR2 ANQGSEA. This CDR3 has 12 residues. The germline V and J ends were trimmed by 6 bases and 10 bases, with 18 bases remaining between them. The CDR3 coding sequence is TGCAGCGTAAAGCCCGTACAGGGAAGAGCTTTCTTT. This gives the protein CSVKPVQGRAFF.